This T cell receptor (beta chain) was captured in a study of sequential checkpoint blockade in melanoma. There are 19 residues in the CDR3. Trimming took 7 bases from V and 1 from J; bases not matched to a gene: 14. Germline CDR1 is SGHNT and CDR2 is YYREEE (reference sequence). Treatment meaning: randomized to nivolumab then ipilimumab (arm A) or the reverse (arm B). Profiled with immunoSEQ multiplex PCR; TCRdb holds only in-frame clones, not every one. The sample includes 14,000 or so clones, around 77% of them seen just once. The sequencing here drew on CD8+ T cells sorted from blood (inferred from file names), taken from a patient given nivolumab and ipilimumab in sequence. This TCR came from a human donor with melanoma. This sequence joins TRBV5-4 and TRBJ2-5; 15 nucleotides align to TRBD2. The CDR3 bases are TGTGCCAGCTCTGGACTAGCGGGGGGGAGCGATAACTTCCAAGAGACCCAGTACTTC. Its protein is CASSGLAGGSDNFQETQYF.